Here is one T cell receptor beta chain with its context. The antigen remains undetermined. The data are from a study of blood T cells in healthy people across ages. Notes on the study in general: Observed TCR beta diversity per million T cells went down as age went up. This fall followed a roughly linear course with age. Relative to aged donors, long-lived donors carried more naive CD4+ cells and displayed higher diversity.

CDR1 and CDR2 (germline): SGHTA, FQGNSA. With 5 bases clipped from V and 14 bases from J, the junction kept 4 bases outside the gene matches. The CDR3 has 13 residues. It was with a sample-barcoded 5' primer and a J-beta primer mix that a second PCR of about 7 to 12 cycles was run. TCRdb used MiXCR to reprocess the 5' RACE reads, holding one entry per CDR3 protein. Of 600,000 to 1,000,000 distinct CDR3 sequences listed, nearly 60% are singletons. Sequenced: blood. The TCR was taken from a man between 25 and 39 years old in good health. The V gene is TRBV7-2, the J gene TRBJ2-1, with 15 positions matching TRBD2. The chain's CDR3 is CASSVGLAGGEFF. CDR3 coding DNA: TGTGCCAGCAGCGTCGGACTAGCGGGAGGGGAGTTCTTC.